This is a list of T cell receptor beta chains from one sample in a study of CD8 T cells in ankylosing spondylitis. TCRdb used MiXCR to reprocess the 5' RACE reads, holding one entry per CDR3 protein. The table has 190,000 or so distinct CDR3 sequences, 9.5% to 15% seen once. Sequencing was performed on blood, either unsorted or a sorted T cell fraction (not recorded which). The receptor set was obtained from a male donor with ankylosing spondylitis or in good health (not recorded which). The CDR3 runs from the conserved cysteine through the conserved F or W. Each record gives: J gene, D gene, clone size, V gene, CDR3 protein, CDR3 DNA. The D gene is left open where the match is weak. Where a row states a size, it is once, few, many or the class of an expanded clone; other rows omit it.

J: TRBJ2-7
D: TRBD1
size: NA
V: TRBV14
CDR3: CASSPPRDRGGDYREQYF
DNA: TGTGCCAGCAGCCCCCCTCGGGACAGGGGAGGGGACTATCGTGAGCAGTACTTC

J: TRBJ2-5
D: TRBD2
size: NA
V: TRBV11-1
CDR3: CASSLRSSGRVRQETQYF
DNA: TGTGCCAGCAGCCTACGGAGTAGCGGGAGGGTAAGGCAAGAGACCCAGTACTTC

J: TRBJ1-2
D: NA
size: few
V: TRBV6-5
CDR3: CASSGRGYGYTF
DNA: TGTGCCAGCAGTGGGAGGGGGTATGGCTACACCTTC

J: TRBJ2-3
D: NA
size: NA
V: TRBV12-3/TRBV12-4
CDR3: CASSFTPTTDTQYF
DNA: TGTGCCAGCAGTTTCACCCCCACCACAGATACGCAGTATTTT

J: TRBJ2-3
D: TRBD2
size: NA
V: TRBV2
CDR3: CASSDIIAGATDTQYF
DNA: TGTGCCAGCAGTGATATTATAGCGGGGGCAACAGATACGCAGTATTTT

J: TRBJ2-7
D: NA
size: NA
V: TRBV4-1
CDR3: CASSQDRDGPEQYF
DNA: TGCGCCAGCAGCCAAGATAGGGACGGACCCGAGCAGTACTTC

J: TRBJ2-7
D: TRBD1
size: few
V: TRBV4-1
CDR3: CASSQAGTGIFYEQYF
DNA: TGCGCCAGCAGCCAGGCCGGGACAGGCATCTTCTACGAGCAGTACTTC

J: TRBJ2-7
D: NA
size: many
V: TRBV21-1
CDR3: CASRPGRMAYEQYF
DNA: TGTGCCAGCAGGCCGGGACGGATGGCCTACGAGCAGTACTTC

J: TRBJ1-5
D: NA
size: few
V: TRBV19
CDR3: CASWGPSNQPQHF
DNA: TGTGCCAGTTGGGGGCCTAGCAATCAGCCCCAGCATTTT

J: TRBJ2-3
D: NA
size: few
V: TRBV6-1
CDR3: CASSEQQPITRLYF
DNA: TGTGCCAGCAGTGAACAACAGCCTATCACTCGGCTGTATTTT

J: TRBJ2-7
D: TRBD1
size: many
V: TRBV29-1
CDR3: CSVAGTGDEQYF
DNA: TGCAGCGTCGCAGGGACAGGGGACGAGCAGTACTTC

J: TRBJ2-1
D: NA
size: NA
V: TRBV12-3/TRBV12-4
CDR3: CASRPTRTAYNEQFF
DNA: TGTGCCAGCAGACCGACTCGGACTGCCTACAATGAGCAGTTCTTC

J: TRBJ2-7
D: NA
size: few
V: TRBV4-1
CDR3: CASSQVRSNHEQYF
DNA: TGCGCCAGCAGCCAAGTCAGGTCGAATCACGAGCAGTACTTC

J: TRBJ2-7
D: NA
size: many
V: TRBV7-6
CDR3: CASSPGTNSYEQYF
DNA: TGTGCCAGCAGCCCCGGGACAAACTCCTACGAGCAGTACTTC

J: TRBJ2-1
D: NA
size: NA
V: TRBV4-1
CDR3: CASSQGQPRSEQFF
DNA: TGCGCCAGCAGCCAAGGACAACCCAGGAGTGAGCAGTTCTTC

J: TRBJ2-1
D: TRBD2
size: NA
V: TRBV27
CDR3: CASSGGTSLGNEQFF
DNA: TGTGCCAGCAGCGGAGGGACTAGTCTAGGCAATGAGCAGTTCTTC

J: TRBJ2-5
D: TRBD2
size: NA
V: TRBV6-1
CDR3: CASSPLAGGEETQYF
DNA: TGTGCCAGCAGTCCACTAGCGGGGGGGGAAGAGACCCAGTACTTC

J: TRBJ2-1
D: NA
size: NA
V: TRBV4-1
CDR3: CASSRGDSSYNEQFF
DNA: TGCGCCAGCAGCCGAGGGGACTCCTCCTACAATGAGCAGTTCTTC

J: TRBJ2-2
D: TRBD2
size: many
V: TRBV6-1
CDR3: CASSRTSGAGELFF
DNA: TGTGCCAGCAGTCGGACTAGCGGGGCCGGGGAGCTGTTTTTT

J: TRBJ2-3
D: TRBD2
size: NA
V: TRBV19
CDR3: CASSARLGEREADTQYF
DNA: TGTGCCAGTAGTGCCCGCCTGGGGGAGCGGGAGGCAGATACGCAGTATTTT

J: TRBJ2-1
D: NA
size: few
V: TRBV11-1
CDR3: CASSLSVDVRGRAYNEQFF
DNA: TGTGCCAGCAGCTTATCGGTCGATGTTAGGGGCAGGGCCTACAATGAGCAGTTCTTC

J: TRBJ2-7
D: NA
size: many
V: TRBV29-1
CDR3: CSVIRSPSYEQYF
DNA: TGCAGCGTTATAAGGTCCCCCTCCTACGAGCAGTACTTC

J: TRBJ2-7
D: NA
size: few
V: TRBV15
CDR3: CATSRDQGQSDEQYF
DNA: TGTGCCACCAGCAGAGATCAGGGGCAGTCTGACGAGCAGTACTTC

J: TRBJ2-7
D: NA
size: NA
V: TRBV20-1
CDR3: CSASTTETYEQYF
DNA: TGCAGTGCTAGTACGACAGAGACCTACGAGCAGTACTTC

J: TRBJ2-1
D: TRBD2
size: many
V: TRBV15
CDR3: CATSRPRGEGRDEQFF
DNA: TGTGCCACCAGCAGACCCAGAGGGGAGGGTAGGGATGAGCAGTTCTTC

J: TRBJ2-7
D: NA
size: NA
V: TRBV5-6
CDR3: CASSLLRGIYEQYF
DNA: TGTGCCAGCAGCTTATTAAGGGGGATCTACGAGCAGTACTTC

J: TRBJ2-7
D: NA
size: few
V: TRBV6-1
CDR3: CASSASPEVYEQYF
DNA: TGTGCCAGCTCAGCGAGCCCCGAGGTCTATGAGCAGTACTTC

J: TRBJ2-1
D: TRBD2
size: few
V: TRBV20-1
CDR3: CSARVPRLAGANNEQFF
DNA: TGCAGTGCTAGAGTACCCCGACTAGCGGGCGCAAACAATGAGCAGTTCTTC

J: TRBJ1-2
D: NA
size: NA
V: TRBV7-9
CDR3: CASSLRQRDGYTF
DNA: TGTGCCAGCAGCTTAAGACAGAGGGATGGCTACACCTTC

J: TRBJ1-1
D: NA
size: few
V: TRBV30
CDR3: CAWSVGPLGRTEAFF
DNA: TGTGCCTGGAGTGTTGGCCCCCTTGGGAGAACTGAAGCTTTCTTT

J: TRBJ2-1
D: TRBD2
size: NA
V: TRBV20-1
CDR3: CSARDGGLAGGRSYNEQFF
DNA: TGCAGTGCTAGAGATGGCGGGCTAGCGGGAGGCCGCTCCTACAATGAGCAGTTCTTC

J: TRBJ1-1
D: NA
size: NA
V: TRBV10-3
CDR3: CAIRHRDGNTEAFF
DNA: TGTGCCATCAGGCACCGGGACGGGAACACTGAAGCTTTCTTT

J: TRBJ2-7
D: NA
size: few
V: TRBV15
CDR3: CATSREAGAPYEQYF
DNA: TGTGCCACCAGCAGAGAAGCAGGGGCACCCTACGAGCAGTACTTC

J: TRBJ2-5
D: NA
size: NA
V: TRBV29-1
CDR3: CSVEDGGGTQYF
DNA: TGCAGCGTTGAGGACGGCGGAGGGACCCAGTACTTC

J: TRBJ1-1
D: TRBD1
size: few
V: TRBV7-9
CDR3: CASSIGTGEKTEAFF
DNA: TGTGCCAGCAGCATAGGGACAGGGGAGAAGACTGAAGCTTTCTTT

J: TRBJ2-5
D: TRBD2
size: NA
V: TRBV6-2/TRBV6-3
CDR3: CASSYSHLAGGPETQYF
DNA: TGTGCCAGCAGTTACTCCCACCTAGCGGGAGGTCCAGAGACCCAGTACTTC

J: TRBJ2-5
D: NA
size: few
V: TRBV5-6
CDR3: CASSLDLFRETQYF
DNA: TGTGCCAGCAGCTTGGATCTGTTCCGAGAGACCCAGTACTTC

J: TRBJ2-3
D: NA
size: NA
V: TRBV2
CDR3: CASLAPGADTQYF
DNA: TGTGCCAGCTTAGCACCCGGGGCAGATACGCAGTATTTT

J: TRBJ2-7
D: TRBD2
size: NA
V: TRBV5-6
CDR3: CASSFGGMSQQYF
DNA: TGTGCCAGCAGCTTCGGGGGGATGTCCCAGCAGTACTTC

J: TRBJ2-5
D: NA
size: NA
V: TRBV6-1
CDR3: CASSAFGPESETQYF
DNA: TGTGCCAGCAGTGCCTTCGGCCCGGAATCGGAGACCCAGTACTTC